Listed here is a single T cell receptor beta chain. Its antigen is as yet unknown. Generated by immunoSEQ multiplex PCR, the TCRdb table keeps only in-frame clones and is missing some. The sample has about 110,000 clones; 80% to 90% are singletons. Relapse after autologous stem cell transplantation occurred in every patient, and brentuximab vedotin exposure varied. These data belong to a study of PD-1 blockade in classical Hodgkin lymphoma. Study-level points and caveats: By C4D1, diversity of CD4+ TCRs had risen significantly, whereas that of CD8+ TCRs had not. TCR diversity at baseline was reported to be reduced in newly diagnosed patients relative to healthy donors. Lower baseline TCR diversity marked trial partial responders and progressors.

The V end was cut by 3 bases, the J end by 6 bases, with 14 bases between. The CDR3 length is 14 residues. Germline V CDR1 and CDR2: SEHNR, FQNEAQ (reference sequence). Material: peripheral blood mononuclear cells (PBMCs), obtained before the second cycle of nivolumab. This sequence was found in a human donor with classical Hodgkin lymphoma. This chain connects TRBV7-9 to TRBJ1-2, with D perhaps TRBD1 (5 bases). The DNA for the CDR3 is TGTGCCAGCAGCTTTGGTGGCAGGGCCGATGGCTACACCTTC. Translation: CASSFGGRADGYTF.